This TCR beta chain was captured by sequencing in a study of identical twins. Overall study results and limits: Findings came from cross-sectional statistics, without long-term follow-up of donors. For out-of-frame beta sequences, excess twin sharing was weaker.

This clonotype was counted a few times. Its antigen is unidentified. The cDNA had a unique molecular identifier and a template-switch universal primer site. From the 5' RACE reads, TCRdb called clonotypes with MiXCR, one entry per CDR3 protein. The sample has 500,000 to 650,000 distinct CDR3 sequences; about 7% are singletons. This sample was shared with a second study, whose subject was yellow fever vaccine responses in identical twins.

The sequence was obtained from a woman aged 18-35 years in good health. The specimen was PBMCs.

CDR3 in DNA: TGTGCCAGCAGTTACTCGACGACAGGGGTTAACTATGGCTACACCTTC. Translation: CASSYSTTGVNYGYTF. V gene TRBV6-5 combines with J gene TRBJ1-2; 8 bases are a match to TRBD1. The CDR3 covers 16 residues. CDR1 and CDR2 (germline): MNHEY, SVGAGI. V lost 0 bases to trimming and J lost 1 base; unmatched junction nucleotides: 4.